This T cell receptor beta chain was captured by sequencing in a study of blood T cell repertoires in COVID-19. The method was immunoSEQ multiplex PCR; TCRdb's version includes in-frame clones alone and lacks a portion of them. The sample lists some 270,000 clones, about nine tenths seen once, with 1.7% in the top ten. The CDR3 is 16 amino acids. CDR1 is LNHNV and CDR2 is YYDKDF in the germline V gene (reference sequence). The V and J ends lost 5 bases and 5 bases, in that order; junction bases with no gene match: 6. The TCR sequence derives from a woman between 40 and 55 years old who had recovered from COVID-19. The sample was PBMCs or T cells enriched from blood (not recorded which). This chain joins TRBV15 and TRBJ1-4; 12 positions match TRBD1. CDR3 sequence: CATSPGQGARNEKLFF. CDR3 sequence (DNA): TGTGCCACCAGCCCGGGACAGGGGGCGAGAAATGAAAAACTGTTTTTT. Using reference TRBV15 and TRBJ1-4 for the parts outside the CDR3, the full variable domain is DAMVIQNPRYQVTQFGKPVTLSCSQTLNHNVMYWYQQKSSQAPKLLFHYYDKDFNNEADTPDNFQSRRPNTSFCFLDIRSPGLGDTAMYLCATSPGQGARNEKLFFGSGTQLSVL.